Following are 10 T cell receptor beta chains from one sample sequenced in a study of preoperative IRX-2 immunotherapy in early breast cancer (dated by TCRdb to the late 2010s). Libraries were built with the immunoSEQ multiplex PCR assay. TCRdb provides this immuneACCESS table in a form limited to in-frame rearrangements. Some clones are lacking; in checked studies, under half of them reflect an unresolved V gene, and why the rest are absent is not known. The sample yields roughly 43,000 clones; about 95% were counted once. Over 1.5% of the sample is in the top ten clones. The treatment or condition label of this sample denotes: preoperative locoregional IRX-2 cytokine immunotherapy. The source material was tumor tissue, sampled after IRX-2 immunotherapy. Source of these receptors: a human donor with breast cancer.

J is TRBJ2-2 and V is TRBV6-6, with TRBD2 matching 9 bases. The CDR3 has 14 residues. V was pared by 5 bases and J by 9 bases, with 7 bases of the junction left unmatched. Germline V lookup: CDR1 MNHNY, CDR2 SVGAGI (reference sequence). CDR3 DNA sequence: TGTGCCAGCAGTCCGGCGGGGGGGGTCTGGGAGCTGTTTTTT. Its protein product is CASSPAGGVWELFF.

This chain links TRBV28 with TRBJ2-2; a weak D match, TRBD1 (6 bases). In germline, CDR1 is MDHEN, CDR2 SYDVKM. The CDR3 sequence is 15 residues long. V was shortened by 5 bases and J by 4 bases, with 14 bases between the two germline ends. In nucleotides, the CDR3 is TGTGCCAGCAGTGGACAGTCCGTCGGCACCGGGGAGCTGTTTTTT. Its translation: CASSGQSVGTGELFF.

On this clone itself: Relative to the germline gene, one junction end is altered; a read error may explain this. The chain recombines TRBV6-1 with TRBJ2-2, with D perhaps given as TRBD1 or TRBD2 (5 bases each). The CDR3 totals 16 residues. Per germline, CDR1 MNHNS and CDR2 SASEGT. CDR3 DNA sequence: TGTGCCAGCAGTGAAGCAGGGGCAGGGTTACACCGGGGAGCTGTTTTT. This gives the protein CASSEAGAGLHRGAVF.

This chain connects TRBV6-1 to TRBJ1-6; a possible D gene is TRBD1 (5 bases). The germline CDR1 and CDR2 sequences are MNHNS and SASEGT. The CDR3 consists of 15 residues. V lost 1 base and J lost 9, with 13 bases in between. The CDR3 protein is CASSEDYGGFSPLHF. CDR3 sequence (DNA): TGTGCCAGCAGTGAAGACTACGGGGGTTTTTCACCCCTCCACTTT.

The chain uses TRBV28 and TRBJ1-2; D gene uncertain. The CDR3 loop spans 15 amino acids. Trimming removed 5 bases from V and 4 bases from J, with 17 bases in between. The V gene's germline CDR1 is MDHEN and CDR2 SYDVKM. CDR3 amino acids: CASSAPPGLSYGYTF. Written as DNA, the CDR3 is TGTGCCAGCAGTGCACCTCCTGGACTAAGCTATGGCTACACCTTC.

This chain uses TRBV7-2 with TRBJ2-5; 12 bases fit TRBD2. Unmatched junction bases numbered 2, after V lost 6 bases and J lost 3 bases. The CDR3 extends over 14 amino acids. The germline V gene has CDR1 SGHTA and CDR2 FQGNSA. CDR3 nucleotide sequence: TGTGCCAGCAGACTAGCGGGGGGAAAAGAGACCCAGTACTTC. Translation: CASRLAGGKETQYF.

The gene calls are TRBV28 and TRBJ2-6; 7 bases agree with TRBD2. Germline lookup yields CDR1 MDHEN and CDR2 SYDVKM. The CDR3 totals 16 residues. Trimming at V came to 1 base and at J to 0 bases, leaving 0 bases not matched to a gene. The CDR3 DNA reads TGTGCCAGCAGTTTATTAGCGGGCTCTGGGGCCAACGTCCTGACTTTC. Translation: CASSLLAGSGANVLTF.

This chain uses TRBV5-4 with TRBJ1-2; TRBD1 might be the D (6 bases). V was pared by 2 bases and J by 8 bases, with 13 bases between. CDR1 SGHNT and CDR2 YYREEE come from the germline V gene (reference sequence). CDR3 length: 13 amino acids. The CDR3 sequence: CASSFPRGGGYTF. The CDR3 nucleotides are TGTGCCAGCAGCTTTCCAAGGGGGGGAGGCTACACCTTC.

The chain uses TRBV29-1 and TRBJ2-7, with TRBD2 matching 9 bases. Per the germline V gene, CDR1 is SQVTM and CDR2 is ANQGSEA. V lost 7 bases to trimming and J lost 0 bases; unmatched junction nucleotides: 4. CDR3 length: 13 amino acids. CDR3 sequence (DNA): TGCAGCGCCTGGACTAGCGACTCCTACGAGCAGTACTTC. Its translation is CSAWTSDSYEQYF.

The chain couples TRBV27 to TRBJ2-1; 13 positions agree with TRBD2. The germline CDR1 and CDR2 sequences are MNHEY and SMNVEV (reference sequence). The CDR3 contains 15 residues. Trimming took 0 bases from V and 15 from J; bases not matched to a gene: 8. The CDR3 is CASSLSLLAGGPLFF. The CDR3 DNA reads TGTGCCAGCAGTTTATCGCTACTAGCGGGGGGGCCGCTGTTCTTC.